This TCR beta chain was recovered during a study of shared T cell receptors in the human thymus. Trimming took off 1 base at V and 7 bases at J, with 15 bases between the two ends. The germline gives CDR1 SGHRS, CDR2 YFSETQ. This CDR3 has 14 amino acids. TCRdb's copy holds only in-frame clones and misses some; the assay was immunoSEQ multiplex PCR. This table holds more than 300,000 clones, over 90% found once. The chain has TRBV5-1 and TRBJ2-7; the D call may be TRBD1 or TRBD2 (6 bases each). The source material was thymocytes. The sequence was obtained from a human donor. The CDR3: CASSLRGRPGEQYF. In nucleotides, the CDR3 is TGCGCCAGCAGCTTGAGGGGGAGGCCAGGAGAGCAGTACTTC.